Below are 16 T cell receptor beta chains sequenced from a single sample in a study of blood T cells in healthy people across ages. For the second PCR, which ran for 7 to 11 cycles, a sample-barcoded 5' primer and a J-beta primer mix were used. A single record per CDR3 protein comes from TCRdb applying MiXCR to the 5' RACE reads. The sample has about 400,000 distinct CDR3 sequences; approximately 51% are singletons. Input material: blood. Source of these receptors: a man in his sixties in good health.

This chain joins TRBV15 and TRBJ2-7; D is unclear. Per germline, CDR1 LNHNV and CDR2 YYDKDF (reference sequence). With 3 bases removed from V and 3 bases from J, the gap between germline ends came to 9 bases. This CDR3 contains 13 residues. The CDR3 nucleotides are TGTGCCACCAGCAGCGTACGAATCTACGAGCAGTACTTC. Encoded protein: CATSSVRIYEQYF.

On this clonotype: At one end, the junction sequence differs from germline, possibly due to a read error. This CDR3 is CPSSLDRRSNEQFF. CDR3 nucleotide sequence: TGCCCCAGCAGCTTGGACAGACGATCGAATGAGCAGTTCTTC. The rearrangement uses TRBV5-1 and TRBJ2-1; tentative D call: TRBD1 (6 bases). From germline, CDR1 is SGHRS and CDR2 YFSETQ. The CDR3 covers 14 residues.

The genes are TRBV6-5 and TRBJ1-2; D call uncertain. Trimming left V 5 bases short and J 4 bases short, with 8 bases between. Germline-derived CDR1 and CDR2 are MNHEY and SVGAGI. The CDR3 is 12 amino acids. The CDR3 spells CASSIGGYGYTF. The CDR3 DNA reads TGTGCCAGCAGTATCGGTGGCTATGGCTACACCTTC.

The rearrangement uses TRBV7-2 and TRBJ2-7; TRBD2 is a possible D gene (6 bases). This CDR3 region has 14 residues. V lost 4 bases and J lost 4, with 14 bases in between. Looked up from germline, CDR1 is SGHTA and CDR2 is FQGNSA. CDR3 loop: CASSSDAGGYEQYF. CDR3 coding DNA: TGTGCCAGCAGCTCCGACGCCGGGGGATACGAGCAGTACTTC. The variable domain in full, completed from reference TRBV7-2 and TRBJ2-7, reads GAGVSQSPSNKVTEKGKDVELRCDPISGHTALYWYRQSLGQGLEFLIYFQGNSAPDKSGLPSDRFSAERTGGSVSTLTIQRTQQEDSAVYLCASSSDAGGYEQYFGPGTRLTVT.

The genes are TRBV14 and TRBJ1-4, with D maybe TRBD1 (5 bases). In germline, CDR1 is SGHDN, CDR2 FVKESK. V was clipped by 0 bases and J by 8 bases, with 13 bases between them. This CDR3 is built from 15 residues. The CDR3: CASSQDSGTGEKLFF. DNA of the CDR3: TGTGCCAGCAGCCAAGACTCCGGGACGGGGGAAAAACTGTTTTTT.

Remarks on this clonotype: With a much larger clone just one base away, this may be a read error. The chain recombines TRBV5-4 with TRBJ2-4; 7 bases are shared with TRBD2. From germline, CDR1 is SGHNT and CDR2 YYREEE (reference sequence). The CDR3 loop spans 13 amino acids. J gave up 13 bases and V 4 bases, and 11 bases lay outside the gene matches. CDR3 amino acids: CASSRDYSNEQYF. In nucleotides, the CDR3 is TGTGCCAGCAGCCGGGACTATTCAAATGAGCAGTACTTC.

This clonotype was detected only a few times. This chain joins TRBV7-8 and TRBJ1-1; 8 bases match TRBD1. In germline, CDR1 is SGHVS, CDR2 FQNEAQ. The junction had 15 bases not matched to a gene; V was cut back by 1 base and J by 5 bases. The CDR3 is 18 amino acids. The CDR3 loop reads CASSLGRVVSTGVTEAFF. In DNA form, the CDR3 reads TGTGCCAGCAGCTTAGGGAGGGTTGTTTCGACAGGGGTTACTGAAGCTTTCTTT.

The gene calls are TRBV5-5 and TRBJ2-7; TRBD1 might be the D (6 bases). V dropped 5 bases and J dropped 5 bases, with 11 bases sitting between them. There are 12 residues in the CDR3. Germline CDR1 SGHKS, CDR2 YYEKEE (reference sequence). The CDR3 DNA reads as TGTGCCAGCAGGGCCAGGGGCAACGAGCAGTACTTC. It translates to CASRARGNEQYF.

The CDR3 spells CASRRADNEQFF. DNA for the CDR3: TGTGCCAGCAGGAGGGCCGACAATGAGCAGTTCTTC. This chain uses TRBV12-3 or TRBV12-4 with TRBJ2-1; TRBD2 is a possible D gene (5 bases). CDR3 size: 12 residues. V lost 6 bases and J 5 bases, leaving 8 bases between the germline ends.

J is TRBJ2-1 and V is TRBV20-1; either TRBD1 or TRBD2 may fit D (5 bases each). The CDR3 consists of 13 residues. Germline V gene sequence: CDR1 DFQATT, CDR2 SNEGSKA (reference sequence). Trimming removed 0 bases from V and 11 bases from J, with 14 bases in between. The CDR3 bases are TGCAGTGCTAGAGAAGGTCCGGGACGCCAGCAGTTCTTC. It yields the protein CSAREGPGRQQFF.

A few counts support this clonotype. This rearrangement joins TRBV6-2 or TRBV6-3 to TRBJ2-1; 7 nucleotides align to TRBD2. Germline values: CDR1 MNHEY, CDR2 SVGEGT. J lost 12 bases, V lost 5 bases, and 10 bases had no gene match. This CDR3 is 13 amino acids long. CDR3 DNA sequence: TGTGCCAGCAGTCCGGGCGGGAGACAACGGCAGTTCTTC. Its protein product is CASSPGGRQRQFF.

Regarding this clonotype: The junction departs from germline at one end; a sequencing error may be responsible. This rearrangement joins TRBV11-1 to TRBJ1-6; a possible D gene is TRBD1 (5 bases). Germline CDR1 and CDR2: SGHAT and FQDESV (reference sequence). CDR3 length: 16 residues. Here the CDR3 DNA reads TGTGCCAGCAGCTTAGAAGGAGCGGAGAGGGGTTCATCCCTCCACTTT. Its translation: CASSLEGAERGSSLHF.

The chain carries TRBV11-2 and TRBJ2-4; 7 nucleotides line up with TRBD1. Germline CDR1 SGHAT, CDR2 FQNNGV. V was clipped by 5 bases and J by 10 bases; unmatched bases: 8. The length of the CDR3 is 13 residues. CDR3 sequence (DNA): TGTGCCAGCAGCCTGGGCTTGGGACAGATTCAGTACTTC. Translation gives CASSLGLGQIQYF.

This clonotype was seen ten or more times. This rearrangement joins TRBV7-9 to TRBJ2-7, with D possibly being TRBD2 (6 bases). Germline CDR1 and CDR2: SEHNR and FQNEAQ (reference sequence). The V and J ends lost 1 base and 0 bases respectively, with 13 bases between them. This CDR3 has 16 residues. CDR3 coding DNA: TGTGCCAGCAGCTTAGTGGGCGGGGTTAGCTCCTACGAGCAGTACTTC. Translation: CASSLVGGVSSYEQYF. The complete variable domain, with remaining parts taken from reference TRBV7-9 and TRBJ2-7, reads DTGVSQNPRHKITKRGQNVTFRCDPISEHNRLYWYRQTLGQGPEFLTYFQNEAQLEKSRLLSDRFSAERPKGSFSTLEIQRTEQGDSAMYLCASSLVGGVSSYEQYFGPGTRLTVT.

For this clonotype: One end of the junction does not line up with germline, which may come from a read error. The chain employs TRBV15 and TRBJ1-5; tentatively, D is TRBD1 (5 bases). The CDR3 is made up of 18 amino acids. In germline, CDR1 is LNHNV, CDR2 YYDKDF (reference sequence). The CDR3 nucleotides read TGTACCACCAGCAGAGAGAGAGGTGGGACGCCTAGCAATCAGCCTCAGCATTTT. Its protein is CTTSRERGGTPSNQPQHF. Full variable domain (remainder filled in from reference TRBV15 and TRBJ1-5): DAMVIQNPRYQVTQFGKPVTLSCSQTLNHNVMYWYQQKSSQAPKLLFHYYDKDFNNEADTPDNFQSRRPNTSFCFLDIRSPGLGDTAMYLCTTSRERGGTPSNQPQHFGDGTRLSIL.

This sequence joins TRBV3-1 and TRBJ2-1; the match to TRBD2 covers 12 bases. This CDR3 is 17 amino acids long. V lost 3 bases to trimming and J lost 7 bases; unmatched junction nucleotides: 10. Germline values: CDR1 LGHDT, CDR2 YNNKEL (reference sequence). The CDR3 DNA reads as TGTGCCAGCAGCCAGAGGACTAGCGGGACTCCTCGGAATGAGCAGTTCTTC. Translating it yields CASSQRTSGTPRNEQFF.